This T cell receptor beta chain was profiled in a study of tumor-infiltrating lymphocytes in primary liver carcinoma. Whole-study context: There were tumors of stage T1-T3 N0M0, each 4.2 to 10 cm across. Samples gave roughly 3.65 to 7.13 million productive TCRbeta reads, similar across tissue types.

Both RNA and DNA were isolated together from approximately 22-30 mg of bulk tissue that had not been sorted. Surgeons resected the patients' primary liver carcinomas. With a constant-region primer, TCR beta cDNA was made from approximately 500 ng of total RNA. Libraries for TCR beta were built through three nested multiplex PCR rounds, which together made up a slightly modified ARM-PCR procedure. The study ran its first two PCR rounds for about 11 cycles each, using TRBV1-TRBV30 forward primers and a C-beta reverse primer. TCRdb redid the calling of the multiplex PCR reads with MiXCR, one entry per CDR3 protein. The repertoire holds some 120,000 distinct CDR3 sequences, with about 68% as singletons. Concerning this clonotype itself: Mismatch with germline at one junction end may stem from a read error.

Germline-derived CDR1 and CDR2 are SGHDT and YYEEEE. This CDR3 has 11 residues. The sequence was collected from a woman aged 60-75 years with primary liver carcinoma and hepatitis B virus infection. V gene TRBV5-6 combines with J gene TRBJ2-1; D not resolved. Sequences were obtained from liver tumor tissue from sampling region 1. Subset reported: tumor region T1, superior pole. The CDR3 region is CVSSLLYEQFF. The CDR3 nucleotides are TGTGTCAGCAGCTTGTTATACGAGCAGTTCTTC.